The clone carrying this T cell receptor beta chain turned up a few times. Authors' data handling: From reference gene primer amplification, estimates of nucleated cell counts were derived. Clones were read by immunoSEQ multiplex PCR, and TCRdb kept only the in-frame ones, dropping some. V, J and clone size derive from that table, while D and trimming were established from the DNA sequence. Of 250,000 to 300,000 clones in the sample, about nine tenths were seen once. The data were taken from a study of blood T cell repertoires in COVID-19. Whole-study context: The cDNA or gDNA used as material had been derived from T cells, B-cell-depleted T cells, or PBMCs.

Clinical history reported by participants formed the basis on which cohorts were assigned. This TCR came from a human donor in a cohort exposed to, infected with or recovered from COVID-19 (not recorded which). The donor label of this sample is uncertain. Sequencing was carried out using PBMCs or T cells enriched from blood (not recorded which).

The CDR3 reads CAISDYRGGYTF. CDR3 nucleotides: TGTGCCATCAGTGATTACAGGGGTGGCTACACCTTC. This chain connects TRBV10-3 to TRBJ1-2; TRBD1 aligns across 7 bases. The V and J ends lost 3 bases and 7 bases, in that order; junction bases with no gene match: 2. Germline-derived CDR1 and CDR2 are ENHRY and SYGVKD. CDR3 length: 12 residues.